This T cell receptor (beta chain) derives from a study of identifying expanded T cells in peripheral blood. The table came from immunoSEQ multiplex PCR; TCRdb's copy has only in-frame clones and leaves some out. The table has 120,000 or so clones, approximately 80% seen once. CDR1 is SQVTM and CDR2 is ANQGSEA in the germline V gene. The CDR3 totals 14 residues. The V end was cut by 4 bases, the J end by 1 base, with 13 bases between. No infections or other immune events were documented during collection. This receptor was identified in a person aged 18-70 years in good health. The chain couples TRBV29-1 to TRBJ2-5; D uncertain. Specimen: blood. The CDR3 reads CSVGASVSQETQYF. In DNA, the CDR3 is TGCAGCGTTGGAGCTTCAGTGAGCCAAGAGACCCAGTACTTC.